The 8 T cell receptor beta chains below all came from one sample that was sequenced in a study of blood T cell repertoires in COVID-19. Data came from immunoSEQ multiplex PCR; TCRdb stores just in-frame clones and leaves some out. The sample lists about 200,000 clones, approximately 85% seen once, with roughly 8% in the top ten. Sequencing was done on a sample of peripheral blood. Receptor source: a woman at least 80 years old with COVID-19, enrolled during active disease.

This clone came up a few times. This chain links TRBV4-3 with TRBJ2-7; 9 bases are shared with TRBD2. After removal of 0 bases from V and 0 bases from J, the junction contained 6 bases not matched to a gene. Germline CDR1 LGHNA, CDR2 YSLEER. This CDR3 region has 17 residues. In nucleotides, the CDR3 is TGCGCCAGCAGCCAAGATCTCCTAGCGGGGAACTCCTACGAGCAGTACTTC. Translation: CASSQDLLAGNSYEQYF.

Only a few counts were recorded for this clone. The J gene is TRBJ1-5, the V gene TRBV6-1; D may be TRBD1 (6 bases). The germline V gene has CDR1 MNHNS and CDR2 SASEGT. The CDR3 is 17 residues long. Trimming left V 4 bases short and J 0 bases short, with 16 bases between. The CDR3 DNA follows: TGTGCCAGCAGTGTGGACAGCTATATCTATAGCAATCAGCCCCAGCATTTT. It codes for CASSVDSYIYSNQPQHF.

There are a few counts of this clone. This chain connects TRBV3-1 (or the pseudogene TRBV3-2) to TRBJ1-4, with 11 positions matching TRBD1. CDR1 and CDR2 (germline): LGHDT, YNNKEL (reference sequence). The V segment lost 1 base and the J segment 7 bases; nucleotides outside the gene matches: 5. There are 16 residues in the CDR3. This CDR3 reads CASSQVYGTGGEKLFF. CDR3 sequence (DNA): TGTGCCAGCAGCCAAGTATATGGGACAGGGGGTGAAAAACTGTTTTTT.

The chain couples TRBV3-1 (or the pseudogene TRBV3-2) to TRBJ2-7, with D possibly TRBD2 on 7 matching bases. This CDR3 is 14 amino acids long. The V end lost 4 bases, the J end lost 5 bases, and 15 bases lay between the germline ends. Germline V gene data show CDR1 as LGHDT and CDR2 as YNNKEL (reference sequence). The chain's CDR3 is CASSPRGGGDEQYF. For the CDR3, the DNA is TGTGCCAGCAGCCCCCGTGGAGGGGGGGACGAGCAGTACTTC.

This chain uses TRBV7-8 with TRBJ1-3, with TRBD1 identical over 8 bases. CDR1 SGHVS and CDR2 FQNEAQ come from the germline V gene. The CDR3 is 16 amino acids. The V gene end was trimmed by 5 bases and the J gene end by 2 bases; junction bases not matched to a gene: 8. The CDR3 region has the DNA TGTGCCAGCAGCCGTCCCGGGACAGGAACTGGAAACACCATATATTTT. Its protein is CASSRPGTGTGNTIYF.

The chain couples TRBV4-1 to TRBJ1-1; D unclear. This CDR3 is built from 15 residues. The germline gives CDR1 MGHRA, CDR2 YSYEKL. Trimming took off 1 base at V and 1 base at J, with 10 bases between the two ends. The CDR3 is CASSQGLLENTEAFF. In DNA form, the CDR3 reads TGCGCCAGCAGCCAAGGACTTTTGGAGAACACTGAAGCTTTCTTT.

J is TRBJ2-7 and V is TRBV20-1; TRBD1 is a possible D gene (6 bases). This CDR3 spans 11 amino acids. From germline, CDR1 is DFQATT and CDR2 SNEGSKA (reference sequence). The V gene lost 5 bases and the J gene lost 6 bases, with 11 bases spanning the gap. The DNA for the CDR3 is TGCAGTGCTTTTGACAGGACCGAGCAGTACTTC. This sequence encodes CSAFDRTEQYF.

This clone was seen at least ten times. The rearrangement uses TRBV9 and TRBJ2-1; 9 bases fit TRBD2. CDR1 is SGDLS and CDR2 is YYNGEE in the germline V gene. Unmatched junction bases numbered 1, after V lost 3 bases and J lost 0 bases. The CDR3 has 15 residues. The chain's CDR3 is CASSASGISYNEQFF. The CDR3 DNA reads as TGTGCCAGCAGCGCTAGCGGGATCTCCTACAATGAGCAGTTCTTC.